The clone carrying this TCR beta chain was seen many times. Its antigen is still unknown. TCRdb redid the calling of the 5' RACE reads with MiXCR, one entry per CDR3 protein. The sample holds some 240,000 distinct CDR3 sequences, around 3.5% seen once. These data belong to a study of T cells after yellow fever vaccination. The length of the CDR3 is 17 residues. Trimming shortened V by 3 bases and J by 4 bases, and 19 bases separated the two germline ends. Germline V gene lookup returns CDR1 SGHDN and CDR2 FVKESK. Broader study findings: Overall, a small share of clonotypes was seen in both CD4 and CD8 compartments.

The specimen was PBMCs, collected 15 days after the yellow fever booster vaccination. This receptor was taken from a man between 18 and 35 years old who received the YFV17D yellow fever vaccine. V gene TRBV14 combines with J gene TRBJ1-5; tentative D call: TRBD1 (6 bases). In DNA, the CDR3 is TGTGCCAGCAGCCACGGGACAAGGCTTCCTGGGAATCAGCCCCAGCATTTT. Protein product: CASSHGTRLPGNQPQHF.